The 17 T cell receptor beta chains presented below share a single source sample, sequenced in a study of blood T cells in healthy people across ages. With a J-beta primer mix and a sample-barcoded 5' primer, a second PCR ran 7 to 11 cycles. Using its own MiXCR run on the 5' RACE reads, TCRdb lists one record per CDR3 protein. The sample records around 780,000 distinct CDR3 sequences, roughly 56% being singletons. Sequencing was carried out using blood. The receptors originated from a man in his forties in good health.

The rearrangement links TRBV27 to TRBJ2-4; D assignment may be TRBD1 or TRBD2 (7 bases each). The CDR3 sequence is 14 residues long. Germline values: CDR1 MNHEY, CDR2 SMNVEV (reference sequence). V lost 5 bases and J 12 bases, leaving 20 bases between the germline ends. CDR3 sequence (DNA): TGTGCCAGCAGTGCAAACCTCCGGGGGGACAGTCAGTACTTC. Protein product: CASSANLRGDSQYF.

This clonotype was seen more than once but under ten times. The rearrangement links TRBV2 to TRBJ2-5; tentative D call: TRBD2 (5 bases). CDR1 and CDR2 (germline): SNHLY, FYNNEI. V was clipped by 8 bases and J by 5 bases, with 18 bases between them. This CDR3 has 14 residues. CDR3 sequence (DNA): TGTGCCAGCCTCCTTTCGAGAGGGCTGGAGACCCAGTACTTC. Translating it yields CASLLSRGLETQYF.

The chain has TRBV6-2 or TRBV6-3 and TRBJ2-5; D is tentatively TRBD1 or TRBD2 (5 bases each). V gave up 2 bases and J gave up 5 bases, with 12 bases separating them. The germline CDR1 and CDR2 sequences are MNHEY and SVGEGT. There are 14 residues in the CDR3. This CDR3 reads CASSYVPREETQYF. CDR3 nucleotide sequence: TGTGCCAGCAGTTACGTTCCCAGGGAGGAGACCCAGTACTTC.

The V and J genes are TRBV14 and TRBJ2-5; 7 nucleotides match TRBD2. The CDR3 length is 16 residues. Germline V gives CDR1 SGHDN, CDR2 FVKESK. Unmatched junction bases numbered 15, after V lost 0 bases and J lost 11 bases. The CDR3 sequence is CASSQDGEGPYNEQYF. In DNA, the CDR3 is TGTGCCAGCAGCCAAGACGGGGAGGGCCCATACAATGAGCAGTACTTC.

CDR3 loop: CASSLGEAAYGYTF. In nucleotides, the CDR3 is TGTGCCAGCAGCTTAGGCGAGGCAGCCTATGGCTACACCTTC. The rearrangement links TRBV7-2 to TRBJ1-2, with D uncertain. Germline assignment: CDR1 SGHTA and CDR2 FQGNSA. This CDR3 comprises 14 residues. Deletions cut 1 base from V and 4 bases from J, with 10 bases between.

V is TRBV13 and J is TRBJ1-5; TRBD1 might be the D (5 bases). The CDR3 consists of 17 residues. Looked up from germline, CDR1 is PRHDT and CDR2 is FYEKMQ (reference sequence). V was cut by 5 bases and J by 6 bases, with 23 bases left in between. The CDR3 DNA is TGTGCCAGCAGCCTTCGGGCAGGGAGGGATTTTAGTCAGCCCCAGCATTTT. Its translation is CASSLRAGRDFSQPQHF.

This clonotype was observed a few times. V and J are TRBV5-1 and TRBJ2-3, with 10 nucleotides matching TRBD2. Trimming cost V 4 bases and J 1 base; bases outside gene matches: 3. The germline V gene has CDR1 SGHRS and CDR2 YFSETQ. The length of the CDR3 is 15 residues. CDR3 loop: CASSASGGGTDTQYF. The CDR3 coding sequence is TGCGCCAGCAGCGCTAGCGGGGGAGGCACAGATACGCAGTATTTT.

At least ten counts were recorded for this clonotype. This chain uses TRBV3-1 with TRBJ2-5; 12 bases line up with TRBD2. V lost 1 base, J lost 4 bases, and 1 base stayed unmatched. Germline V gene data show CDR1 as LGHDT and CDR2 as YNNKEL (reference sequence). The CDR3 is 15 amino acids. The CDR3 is CASSQGLAGAETQYF. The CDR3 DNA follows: TGTGCCAGCAGCCAAGGACTAGCGGGGGCAGAGACCCAGTACTTC.

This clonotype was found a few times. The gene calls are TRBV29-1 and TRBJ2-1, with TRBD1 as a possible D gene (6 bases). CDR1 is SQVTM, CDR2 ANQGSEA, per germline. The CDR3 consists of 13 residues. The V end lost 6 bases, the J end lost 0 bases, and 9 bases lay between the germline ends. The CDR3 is CSVRGRSYNEQFF. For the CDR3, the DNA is TGCAGCGTCAGGGGACGCTCCTACAATGAGCAGTTCTTC.

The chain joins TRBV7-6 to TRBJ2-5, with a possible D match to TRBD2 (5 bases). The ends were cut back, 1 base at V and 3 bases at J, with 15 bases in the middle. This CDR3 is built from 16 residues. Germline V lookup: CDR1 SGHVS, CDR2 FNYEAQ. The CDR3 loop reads CASSLDLGSGKETQYF. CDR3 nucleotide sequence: TGTGCCAGCAGCTTAGACCTAGGGAGCGGTAAAGAGACCCAGTACTTC.

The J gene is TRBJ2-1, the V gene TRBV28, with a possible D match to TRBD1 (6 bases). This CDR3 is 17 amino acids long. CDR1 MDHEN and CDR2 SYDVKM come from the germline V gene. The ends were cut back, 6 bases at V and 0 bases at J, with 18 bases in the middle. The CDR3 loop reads CASSRQQGTVSYNEQFF. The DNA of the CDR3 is TGTGCCAGCAGCCGCCAACAGGGCACTGTCTCCTACAATGAGCAGTTCTTC.

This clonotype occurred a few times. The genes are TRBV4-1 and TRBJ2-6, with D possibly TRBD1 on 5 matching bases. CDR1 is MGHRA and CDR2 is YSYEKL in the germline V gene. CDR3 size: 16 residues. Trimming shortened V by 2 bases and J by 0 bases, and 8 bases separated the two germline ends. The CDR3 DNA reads TGCGCCAGCAGCCAATCCCAGGGCTCTGGGGCCAACGTCCTGACTTTC. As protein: CASSQSQGSGANVLTF.

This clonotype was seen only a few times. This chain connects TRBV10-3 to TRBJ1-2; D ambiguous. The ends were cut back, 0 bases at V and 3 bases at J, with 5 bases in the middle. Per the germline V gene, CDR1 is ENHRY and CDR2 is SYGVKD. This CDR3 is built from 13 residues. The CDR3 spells CAISESTDYGYTF. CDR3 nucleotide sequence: TGTGCCATCAGTGAGTCAACAGACTATGGCTACACCTTC.

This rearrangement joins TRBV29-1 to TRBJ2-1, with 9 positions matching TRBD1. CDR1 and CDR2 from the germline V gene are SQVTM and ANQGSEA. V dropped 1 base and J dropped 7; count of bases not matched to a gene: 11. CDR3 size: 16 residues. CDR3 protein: CSVEVRPGQGGNEQFF. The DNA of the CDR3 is TGCAGCGTTGAAGTGCGGCCGGGACAGGGTGGGAATGAGCAGTTCTTC.

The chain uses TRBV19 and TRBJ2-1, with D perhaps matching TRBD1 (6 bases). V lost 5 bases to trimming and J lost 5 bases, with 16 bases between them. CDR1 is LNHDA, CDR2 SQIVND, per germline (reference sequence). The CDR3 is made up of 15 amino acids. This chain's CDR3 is CASSLVQGRNNEQFF. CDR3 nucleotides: TGTGCCAGTAGTCTGGTGCAGGGGCGAAACAATGAGCAGTTCTTC.

Here the CDR3 DNA reads TGCAGCGTTGCAGTTTCAAACAATGAGCAGTTCTTC. Encoded protein: CSVAVSNNEQFF. This chain joins TRBV29-1 and TRBJ2-1; D is unclear. CDR1 is SQVTM and CDR2 is ANQGSEA in the germline V gene. V lost 4 bases, J lost 5 bases, and 9 bases lay in between. The CDR3 totals 12 residues.

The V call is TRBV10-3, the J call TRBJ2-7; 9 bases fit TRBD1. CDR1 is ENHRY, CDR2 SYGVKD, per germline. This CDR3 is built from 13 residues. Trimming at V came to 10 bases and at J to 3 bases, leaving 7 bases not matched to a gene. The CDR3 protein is CATVRQGGYEQYF. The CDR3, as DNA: TGTGCCACCGTGCGACAGGGGGGCTACGAGCAGTACTTC.